This is a list of T cell receptor beta chains from one sample in a study of blood T cell repertoires in COVID-19. TCRdb's copy holds only in-frame clones and misses some; the assay was immunoSEQ multiplex PCR. The sample has fewer than 15,000 clones, over 80% seen once; the top ten hold roughly a third. Sequenced input: peripheral blood. The receptors stem from a man between 45 and 60 years old with active COVID-19. Both conserved end residues are part of each CDR3. The D gene is left open where the match is weak. Part of the rows lack a size; the others show once, few, many or a class for expanded clones.

TRBJ2-1	TRBV10-1	few	NA	TGCGCCAGCAGTGAGTCGCACGGGGGATACAATGAGCAGTTCTTC	CASSESHGGYNEQFF
TRBJ2-2	TRBV9	NA	TRBD2	TGTGCCAGCAGCGCGGGGACTAGCGGGAGGATCAGTAACACCGGGGAGCTGTTTTTT	CASSAGTSGRISNTGELFF
TRBJ2-6	TRBV19	NA	NA	TGTGCCAGTAGTATATCCGGGGCTGGGGCCAACGTCCTGACTTTC	CASSISGAGANVLTF
TRBJ2-1	TRBV27	NA	TRBD2	TGTGCCAGCAGTCCGGGACTAGCGGGATACAATGAGCAGTTCTTC	CASSPGLAGYNEQFF
TRBJ1-6	TRBV10-2	NA	NA	TGCGCCAGCAAAAGCCAGGGTGAAGGTTCACCCCTCCACTTT	CASKSQGEGSPLHF
TRBJ2-2	TRBV7-9	NA	NA	TGTGCCAGCAGAGGCTGGGGACAAGGAACCGGGGAGCTGTTTTTT	CASRGWGQGTGELFF
TRBJ1-5	TRBV6-5	NA	NA	TGTGCCAGCAGCCCGACAGGCTATAGCAATCAGCCCCAGCATTTT	CASSPTGYSNQPQHF
TRBJ1-5	TRBV10-2	large	NA	TGCGCCAGCAGTGATCCAGGGGAAACTCAGCCCCAGCATTTT	CASSDPGETQPQHF
TRBJ1-5	TRBV7-2	NA	TRBD1	TGTGCCAGCAGCCCGGACAGGGGTGGTCAGCCCCAGCATTTT	CASSPDRGGQPQHF
TRBJ2-1	TRBV6-4	NA	NA	TGTGCCAGCAGTGGGGTGGGAGATCTGAATGAGCAGTTCTTC	CASSGVGDLNEQFF
TRBJ2-5	TRBV27	NA	TRBD1	TGTGCCAGCAGTTTGGGGACAGGGGGACTAGAGACCCAGTACTTC	CASSLGTGGLETQYF
TRBJ1-6	TRBV15	NA	NA	TGTGCCACCAGCAGAGATCGGCAGGGGAATTCACCCCTCCACTTT	CATSRDRQGNSPLHF
TRBJ1-6	TRBV10-3	once	NA	TGTGCCACCGAACAGGGCCAACTGGATTCACCCCTCCACTTT	CATEQGQLDSPLHF
TRBJ2-5	TRBV6-1	once	TRBD2	TGTGCCAGCAGTGAAGATCTTAGCGGGACTCGACAAGAGACCCAGTACTTC	CASSEDLSGTRQETQYF
TRBJ2-3	TRBV2	few	NA	TGTGCCAGCAGTGAACGATGGGACTGGAGCACAGATACGCAGTATTTT	CASSERWDWSTDTQYF
TRBJ2-7	TRBV9	NA	TRBD2	TGTGCCAGCAGTAGAGAACTAGCGGGCTCCTACGAGCAGTACTTC	CASSRELAGSYEQYF
TRBJ1-4	TRBV4-2	NA	TRBD1	TGTGCCAGCAGCCAAGAAGGACTGGGACAGACTAATGAAAAACTGTTTTTT	CASSQEGLGQTNEKLFF
TRBJ2-1	TRBV5-4	NA	NA	TGTGCCAGCAGCTTGGGTGTAGCTCTCAATGAGCAGTTCTTC	CASSLGVALNEQFF
TRBJ2-2	TRBV10-2	NA	TRBD1	TGCGCCAGCAGGGCTGACAGGGGGCCCAACACCGGGGAGCTGTTTTTT	CASRADRGPNTGELFF
TRBJ2-1	TRBV10-2	NA	NA	TGCGCCAGCAGTGGTGTCCCCCGGAATGAGCAGTTCTTC	CASSGVPRNEQFF
TRBJ2-1	TRBV10-2	NA	TRBD2	TGCGCCAGCAGTGGACCGGGACTACTATACAATGAGCAGTTCTTC	CASSGPGLLYNEQFF
TRBJ1-1	TRBV25-1	medium-sized	NA	TGTGCCAGCAGTGAAGGCCGCACTGAAGCTTTCTTT	CASSEGRTEAFF
TRBJ1-1	TRBV11-2	NA	NA	TGTGCCGAAGAGGGGAACACTGAAGCTTTCTTT	CAEEGNTEAFF
TRBJ2-3	TRBV2	NA	TRBD2	TGTGCCAGCAGTGGGTTTACTAGCGGAACTACTGCTACGCAGTATTTT	CASSGFTSGTTATQYF
TRBJ2-7	TRBV10-3	NA	TRBD2	TGTGCCTCTCACCCGCACGGCACTAGCGGGTCCTACGAGCAGTACTTC	CASHPHGTSGSYEQYF
TRBJ2-5	TRBV7-9	NA	NA	TGTGCCAGCAGCTTTTTGGCGGAATCCGATCAAGAGACCCAGTACTTC	CASSFLAESDQETQYF
TRBJ1-5	TRBV7-8	NA	NA	TGTGCCAGCAGCCGACAGGACAATCAGCCCCAGCATTTT	CASSRQDNQPQHF
TRBJ2-7	TRBV2	NA	NA	TGTGCCAGCAGTGAGGGGGCACCGCAATCCTACGAGCAGTACTTC	CASSEGAPQSYEQYF
TRBJ2-5	TRBV6-1	NA	TRBD2	TGTGCCAGCAGTGAATTCTATAGCGGGGAACAAGAGACCCAGTACTTC	CASSEFYSGEQETQYF